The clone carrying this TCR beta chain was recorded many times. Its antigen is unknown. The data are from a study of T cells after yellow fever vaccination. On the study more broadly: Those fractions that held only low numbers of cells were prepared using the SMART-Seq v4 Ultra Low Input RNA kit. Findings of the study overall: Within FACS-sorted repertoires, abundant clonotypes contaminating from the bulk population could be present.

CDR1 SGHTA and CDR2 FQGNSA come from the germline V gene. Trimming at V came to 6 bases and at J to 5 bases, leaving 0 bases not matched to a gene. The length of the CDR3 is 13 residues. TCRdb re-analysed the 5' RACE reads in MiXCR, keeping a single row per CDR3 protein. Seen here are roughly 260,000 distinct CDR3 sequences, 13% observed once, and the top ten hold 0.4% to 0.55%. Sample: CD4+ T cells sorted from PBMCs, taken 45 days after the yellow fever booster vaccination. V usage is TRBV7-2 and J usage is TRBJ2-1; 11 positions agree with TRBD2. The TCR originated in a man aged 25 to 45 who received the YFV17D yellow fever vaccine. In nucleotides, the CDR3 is TGTGCCAGCAGACTAGCGGGAGACAATGAGCAGTTCTTC. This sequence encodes CASRLAGDNEQFF.